This T cell receptor beta chain was identified during a study of T cells in Graves' hyperthyroidism and ophthalmopathy (dated by TCRdb to between 2019 and 2020). Turning to the overall study: Peripheral blood was sampled at the time of initial diagnosis, prior to any treatment. TCR V-J signatures able to tell the groups apart were searched for in a discovery cohort of more than 90 patients, of whom more than 40 had Graves' ophthalmopathy and 57 had stable Graves' hyperthyroidism. Whether ophthalmopathy could be predicted prospectively was tested in an independent validation cohort made up of 18 to 20 hyperthyroidism patients plus 17 patients who later progressed to ophthalmopathy. The 100 discovery patients were randomly split 7:3 into training and test sets. In addition, the study compared T-cell repertoires in thyroid tissue and in blood from several Graves' hyperthyroidism patients. After blood sampling, hyperthyroidism patients were treated with methimazole at a starting dose of 30 mg daily, and ophthalmopathy patients were treated with high-dose intravenous methylprednisolone. The paper reports TCR Vbeta CDR3 sequencing of some 140 peripheral blood samples: some 41 ophthalmopathy, roughly 74 hyperthyroidism and around 17 progressor patients.

Summary of the overall study and its limitations: Ophthalmopathy was separated from stable hyperthyroidism by a 13 V-J signature model, with approximately 89% sensitivity and roughly 81% specificity obtained in cross-validation and 80%/75% obtained in testing. Most expanded thyroid clonotypes (frequency above 0.001) were also found in blood, which suggests that blood repertoires may mirror thyroid immune responses. No statistical method was used to fix the sample size in advance, and group allocation was not hidden from the investigators. In validation, the model predicted progression to ophthalmopathy with 55% to 71% sensitivity and 72% to 85% specificity, a median of 6.5 months before onset.

This clonotype showed up just a few times. Its antigen specificity is not known. No qualities accompany the bases; no much larger clone lies one base away. The hyperthyroidism patients were between 18 and 65 years old and newly diagnosed, with a disease duration of less than 2 months. The study excluded patients with uncontrolled infections, other autoimmune diseases, pregnancy or lactation. Diagnoses were established on the basis of clinical symptoms, serum thyroxine and TRAb, thyroid ultrasound, and orbital computed tomography. Blood from progressor patients was collected at the time of first diagnosis with hyperthyroidism, before any ophthalmopathy symptoms had appeared. PBMCs were isolated from about 9 ml of fresh peripheral blood by Ficoll-Paque density gradient centrifugation. Progressor patients were first diagnosed with Graves' hyperthyroidism and then developed ophthalmopathy during follow-up. Total RNA was extracted with Trizol reagent, and quality was checked on an Agilent 2100 Bioanalyzer.

TCR beta CDR3 regions were amplified from RNA transcripts. A first-round RT-PCR of the TCR CDR3 used the HTBI primer set with the Qiagen OneStep RT-PCR kit. The libraries were constructed in a second round of multiplex PCR and then size-selected and purified. Paired-end sequencing of the libraries was performed with 100 bp reads on an Illumina HiSeq2000. On the study's bioinformatics: SOAPnuke was used to process the raw data, with reads discarded if the reads contained adapters or uncalled bases, had a mean Phred below 15, or lacked an exact constant-primer or identifier match. COPE v1.2.5 was used to merge the high-quality paired reads, and each unique nucleotide sequence was defined as a clonotype. MiTCR v1.1 was used to align the clonotypes against IMGT TRBV, TRBD and TRBJ reference segments. Analysis was restricted to V-J combinations with a frequency above 0.0001, which covered 98% to 99.2% of repertoires. A TCS score was defined as the ratio between F50 (clonal expansion) and ExV (chaos), using BLOSUM62-based TCRdist between CDR3 peptides within each V-J. Welch's t-statistics and random forest reduced some 510 V-J features to 13, which were used in a naive Bayes classifier (R e1071). TCRdb cleaned the public reads at Q25 with fastp, built clones with MiXCR and kept in-frame beta chains. Identical CDR3 proteins give one entry, which carries the most common genes and DNA. TCRdb's processing, not the authors' own work, is the source of the V and J calls. Within this sample are around 700,000 distinct CDR3 sequences, with 15% to 20% of them counted one time only. About a sixth of the sample is in the top ten clones.

Trimming leaves V shorter by 5 bases and J shorter by 7 bases, with the junction holding 8 bases beyond the gene matches. CDR1 and CDR2, per the germline V gene, are SGHAT and FQNNGV. Taken from cysteine to phenylalanine, the CDR3 has 16 residues. Kept here is only the CDR3 DNA, which spans 48 bases and is read in frame from base 1. Input material: blood. This receptor was taken from a woman between 50 and 59 years old with Graves' hyperthyroidism that later progressed to Graves' ophthalmopathy. The chain was built from TRBV11-2 and TRBJ2-1; TRBD2 fits 13 bases in the junction. The DNA is TGTGCCAGCAGCACCTCCGGACTAGCGGGGGTGAATGAGCAGTTCTTC. It translates as CASSTSGLAGVNEQFF.